Included here is one T cell receptor (beta chain) sequence, with context. Its antigen is not yet known. It has no much larger one-base neighbor in the sample; base qualities were not kept. The record originates from a study of blood T cell repertoires in COVID-19 (dated by TCRdb to 2019 to 2021). Looking at the study overall: Samples from collaborators originated in the United States, Italy and Spain and spanned both the acute and convalescent phases of COVID-19. Samples were obtained from the ongoing ImmuneRACE study (first 160 participants) and from 1,254 subjects provided by 6 global collaborators. The repertoires were released in a freely available public database intended as a resource for research on the immune response to SARS-CoV-2. Where HLA class I and class II types were available, the types were taken from metadata supplied by the sample provider, not from assay-based typing. Deeply sampled blood TCRbeta repertoires from subjects exposed to, actively infected with, or recovered from COVID-19 were included in the dataset. The material from the prospective study consisted of cDNA or gDNA derived from T cells, B-cell-depleted T cells, or PBMCs. Sample metadata almost always included a de-identified subject ID, COVID-19 status, age in years and sex. What the study reported, not specific to this receptor: Clinical and demographic metadata were provided uncurated, with the amount varying by source and participant.

Whole blood was collected in K2EDTA tubes by collaborating institutions according to the institutions' own protocols. For TCRbeta analysis, collaborators shipped samples as frozen whole blood, isolated PBMCs, or DNA extracted from either of those sample types. The immunoSEQ Assay, a bias-controlled multiplex PCR, was used to amplify TCRbeta CDR3 regions from genomic DNA. For the original study's pipeline: The number of nucleated cells in each sample was estimated by amplification of reference gene primers within the assay. Sequence reads were collapsed and filtered to measure the absolute abundance of every unique TCRbeta CDR3 rearrangement. For each sample, productive Simpson clonality was calculated by taking the square root of Simpson's diversity index across productive rearrangements. The table was pulled from immuneACCESS by TCRdb, which kept in-frame rearrangements only. Such tables lose some clones; where checked, under half of the loss comes from unresolved V genes, and the rest has no known cause. Clonal size and the V and J genes are those of that table, whereas D and trimming came from the DNA. The sample table records more than 95,000 clones; less than 85% of these occur just once. Around 2.3% of the sample belongs to the ten largest clones.

Based on the germline V gene (reference sequence), the CDR1 and CDR2 sequences are LNHDA and SQIVND. The CDR3 runs 15 amino acids, cysteine and phenylalanine included. Of the read, only the CDR3 DNA is kept; its 45 bases are in frame from base 1. Relative to germline, V is missing 5 bases and J is missing 6 bases, with 7 bases of the junction outside any gene match. Rearrangement joined TRBV19 to TRBJ2-1, and 10 junction bases match TRBD2. The sequence was collected from a man aged 50-60 years with acute or convalescent COVID-19. The specimen sequenced was peripheral blood. The nucleotide sequence reads as follows: TGTGCCAGTAGTTCCTTAGCGGGGGGATCCAATGAGCAGTTCTTC. Its translation reads: CASSSLAGGSNEQFF.